This T cell receptor (beta chain) was identified in a study of shared clonotypes between healthy human individuals. Only in-frame clones appear in the TCRdb table, and some are missing; sequencing was by immunoSEQ multiplex PCR. Altogether roughly 1.5 million clones are present, 95% to 99% being singletons, with the ten largest covering approximately 0.45%. The CDR3 is 14 residues long. CDR1 is SEHNR, CDR2 FQNEAQ, per germline (reference sequence). Trimming pared 2 bases from V and 1 base from J, leaving 8 bases between. This sequence originates from a man aged 25-45 years in good health. The material sequenced was naive CD4+ T cells sorted from blood. The subset here: CD45RA+ positively selected. This sequence joins TRBV7-9 and TRBJ2-5, with D hard to call. CDR3 nucleotides: TGTGCCAGCAGCTTATTTAACTCCCAAGAGACCCAGTACTTC. It yields the protein CASSLFNSQETQYF.